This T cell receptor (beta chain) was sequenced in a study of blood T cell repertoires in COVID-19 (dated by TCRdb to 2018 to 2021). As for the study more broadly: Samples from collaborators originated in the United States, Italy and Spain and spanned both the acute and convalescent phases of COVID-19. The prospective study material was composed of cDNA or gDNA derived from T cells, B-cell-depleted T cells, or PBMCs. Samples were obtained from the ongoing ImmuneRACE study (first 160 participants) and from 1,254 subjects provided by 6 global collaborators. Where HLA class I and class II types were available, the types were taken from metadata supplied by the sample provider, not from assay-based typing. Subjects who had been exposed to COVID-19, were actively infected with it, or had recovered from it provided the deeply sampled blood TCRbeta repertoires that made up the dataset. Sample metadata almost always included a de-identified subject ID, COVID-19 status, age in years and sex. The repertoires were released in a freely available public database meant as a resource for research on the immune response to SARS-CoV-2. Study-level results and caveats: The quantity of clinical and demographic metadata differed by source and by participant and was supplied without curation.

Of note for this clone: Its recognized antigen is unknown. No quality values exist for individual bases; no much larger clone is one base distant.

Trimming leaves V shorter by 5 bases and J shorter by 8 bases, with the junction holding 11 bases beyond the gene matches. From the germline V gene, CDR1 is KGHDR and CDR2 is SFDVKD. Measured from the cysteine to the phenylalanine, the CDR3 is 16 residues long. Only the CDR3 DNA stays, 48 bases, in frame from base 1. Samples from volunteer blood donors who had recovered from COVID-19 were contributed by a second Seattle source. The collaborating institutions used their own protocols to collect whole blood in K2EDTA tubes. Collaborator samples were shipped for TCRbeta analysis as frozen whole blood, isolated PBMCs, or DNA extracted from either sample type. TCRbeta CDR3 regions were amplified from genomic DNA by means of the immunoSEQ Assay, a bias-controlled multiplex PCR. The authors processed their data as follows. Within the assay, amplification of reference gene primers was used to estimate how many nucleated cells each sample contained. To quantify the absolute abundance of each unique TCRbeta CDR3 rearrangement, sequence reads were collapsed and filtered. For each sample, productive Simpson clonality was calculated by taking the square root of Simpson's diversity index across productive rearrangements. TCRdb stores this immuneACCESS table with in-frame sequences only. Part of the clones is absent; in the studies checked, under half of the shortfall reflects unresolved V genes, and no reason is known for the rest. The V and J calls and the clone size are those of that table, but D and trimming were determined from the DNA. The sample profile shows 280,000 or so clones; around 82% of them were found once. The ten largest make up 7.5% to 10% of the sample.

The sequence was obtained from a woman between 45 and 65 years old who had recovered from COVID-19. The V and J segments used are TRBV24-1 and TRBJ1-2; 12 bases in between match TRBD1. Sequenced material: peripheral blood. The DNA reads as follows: TGTGCCACCAGTGCGGCCGGGACAGGGGGCGCGGAGGGCTACACCTTC. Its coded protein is CATSAAGTGGAEGYTF.